One and the same sample provided the 21 T cell receptor beta chains below, sequenced in a study of T cell changes during pregnancy in multiple sclerosis. Some clones are missing from TCRdb's copy, which holds only in-frame ones; the method was immunoSEQ multiplex PCR. The table records approximately 65,000 clones, under 95% of them present only once. The starting material was peripheral blood, obtained in the third trimester of pregnancy. The receptors shown here come from a female donor in good health, enrolled as a control in a pregnancy study.

The V and J genes are TRBV6-1 and TRBJ2-3, with TRBD2 identical over 11 bases. After removal of 3 bases from V and 4 bases from J, the junction contained 9 bases not matched to a gene. The CDR3 is 17 amino acids. In germline, CDR1 is MNHNS, CDR2 SASEGT. In DNA, the CDR3 is TGTGCCAGCAGTGACCCACTACTAGCGGGGGTAGCAGATACGCAGTATTTT. Translation: CASSDPLLAGVADTQYF.

The V call is TRBV6-5, the J call TRBJ2-1, with 7 nucleotides matching TRBD1. V was clipped by 0 bases and J by 8 bases; unmatched bases: 7. The CDR3 runs to 15 residues. Germline CDR1 MNHEY, CDR2 SVGAGI. CDR3 loop: CASSYSGYQGDEQFF. DNA of the CDR3: TGTGCCAGCAGTTACTCGGGTTACCAGGGGGATGAGCAGTTCTTC.

V and J are TRBV11-2 and TRBJ2-7, with TRBD1 matching 8 bases. The junction had 10 bases not matched to a gene; V was cut back by 1 base and J by 5 bases. This CDR3 region has 16 residues. In germline, CDR1 is SGHAT, CDR2 FQNNGV. The CDR3 loop reads CASSLGAGGRVHEQYF. The CDR3 DNA follows: TGTGCCAGCAGCTTAGGGGCAGGGGGCAGGGTCCACGAGCAGTACTTC.

The gene calls are TRBV6-5 and TRBJ2-2; TRBD2 matches 8 bases. This CDR3 comprises 15 residues. CDR1 MNHEY and CDR2 SVGAGI come from the germline V gene. V shed 3 bases and J 7 bases; nucleotides not matched to a gene: 7. The CDR3 nucleotides read TGTGCCAGCAGTTATAAAGCGGGGGCGGACGGGGAGCTGTTTTTT. It codes for CASSYKAGADGELFF.

The chain carries TRBV5-1 and TRBJ2-7, with 7 positions matching TRBD2. CDR1 and CDR2 (germline): SGHRS, YFSETQ. V was pared by 3 bases and J by 7 bases, with 1 base of the junction left unmatched. The CDR3 has 11 residues. CDR3 DNA: TGCGCCAGCAGCTGGGGGGGGGAGCAGTACTTC. This sequence encodes CASSWGGEQYF.

This clone was detected once. The chain is built from TRBV28 and TRBJ2-2, with TRBD2 matching over 9 bases. The CDR3 totals 14 residues. V was clipped by 5 bases and J by 7 bases; unmatched bases: 5. CDR1 is MDHEN and CDR2 is SYDVKM in the germline V gene. The CDR3 here is CASSRSGGGGELFF. In nucleotides, the CDR3 is TGTGCCAGCAGTCGTAGCGGGGGAGGCGGGGAGCTGTTTTTT. The whole variable domain, remainder taken from reference TRBV28 and TRBJ2-2, is DVKVTQSSRYLVKRTGEKVFLECVQDMDHENMFWYRQDPGLGLRLIYFSYDVKMKEKGDIPEGYSVSREKKERFSLILESASTNQTSMYLCASSRSGGGGELFFGEGSRLTVL.

The J gene is TRBJ1-2, the V gene TRBV6-1; D not certain. V was trimmed by 0 bases and J by 4 bases, leaving 6 bases between them. Germline lookup yields CDR1 MNHNS and CDR2 SASEGT. The CDR3 has 13 residues. CDR3 residues: CASSEAPGYGYTF. Written as DNA, the CDR3 is TGTGCCAGCAGTGAAGCTCCGGGCTATGGCTACACCTTC.

The gene calls are TRBV9 and TRBJ1-4; 8 nucleotides line up with TRBD1. V trimming: 3 bases; J trimming: 7 bases; junction bases outside the gene matches: 8. CDR1 is SGDLS, CDR2 YYNGEE, per germline. The CDR3 runs 15 residues. CDR3 sequence: CASSAKTGAREKLFF. The DNA of the CDR3 is TGTGCCAGCAGCGCAAAGACAGGGGCTCGTGAAAAACTGTTTTTT.

The chain joins TRBV5-1 to TRBJ2-2; tentatively, D is TRBD2 (5 bases). The CDR3 extends over 13 amino acids. The V end was cut by 0 bases, the J end by 5 bases, with 5 bases between. The germline gives CDR1 SGHRS, CDR2 YFSETQ. The CDR3 loop reads CASSLAGTGELFF. CDR3 coding DNA: TGCGCCAGCAGCTTGGCGGGGACCGGGGAGCTGTTTTTT.

This clone has only one observation. The junction differs from germline at one of its ends, possibly a read error. The chain recombines TRBV29-1 with TRBJ2-5; maybe TRBD1 (5 bases). The CDR3 covers 12 residues. The germline gives CDR1 SQVTM, CDR2 ANQGSEA. The CDR3 DNA follows: TGCAGCGTTGATAAGGGGCAAGAGCCCCAGTACTTC. Translation gives CSVDKGQEPQYF.

The CDR3 protein is CASSLGTGHYEQYF. In DNA, the CDR3 is TGTGCCAGCAGTTTGGGGACAGGGCACTACGAGCAGTACTTC. This chain connects TRBV28 to TRBJ2-7, with TRBD1 matching 9 bases. The CDR3 sequence is 14 residues long. The V gene end was trimmed by 3 bases and the J gene end by 3 bases; junction bases not matched to a gene: 3. Per germline, CDR1 MDHEN and CDR2 SYDVKM.

The chain is built from TRBV19 and TRBJ1-6; D is ambiguous. Germline assignment: CDR1 LNHDA and CDR2 SQIVND (reference sequence). Trimming took off 4 bases at V and 3 bases at J, with 10 bases between the two ends. The CDR3 is 15 amino acids. The DNA for the CDR3 is TGTGCCAGTAGTAAGGTACAGCTCTATAATTCACCCCTCCACTTT. This sequence encodes CASSKVQLYNSPLHF. Based on the CDR3 plus reference TRBV19 and TRBJ1-6, the full variable domain is DGGITQSPKYLFRKEGQNVTLSCEQNLNHDAMYWYRQDPGQGLRLIYYSQIVNDFQKGDIAEGYSVSREKKESFPLTVTSAQKNPTAFYLCASSKVQLYNSPLHFGNGTRLTVT.

This clone occurred many times. J is TRBJ1-4 and V is TRBV27; no firm D call. V lost 6 bases and J 15 bases, leaving 14 bases between the germline ends. Germline V gene data show CDR1 as MNHEY and CDR2 as SMNVEV (reference sequence). CDR3 size: 11 residues. In DNA form, the CDR3 reads TGTGCCAGCAGGAAAGGGAGAGAAGTGTTTTTT. The encoded protein is CASRKGREVFF.

The chain links TRBV9 to TRBJ1-2; D is possibly TRBD1 (5 bases). In germline, CDR1 is SGDLS, CDR2 YYNGEE. The CDR3 has 16 residues. V was cut by 0 bases and J by 0 bases, with 12 bases left in between. For the CDR3, the DNA is TGTGCCAGCAGCGTAGAACCAGGGCCTGCTAACTATGGCTACACCTTC. This encodes CASSVEPGPANYGYTF.

The chain is built from TRBV27 and TRBJ2-3; D uncertain. Germline lookup yields CDR1 MNHEY and CDR2 SMNVEV (reference sequence). CDR3 length: 11 amino acids. V dropped 3 bases and J dropped 6 bases, with 4 bases sitting between them. CDR3 loop: CASSFSDTQYF. The CDR3 DNA sequence: TGTGCCAGCAGTTTCTCCGATACGCAGTATTTT.

The chain combines TRBV27 with TRBJ2-5; 9 positions match TRBD1. This CDR3 spans 15 amino acids. Trimming cost V 5 bases and J 1 base; bases outside gene matches: 5. CDR1 and CDR2 (germline): MNHEY, SMNVEV (reference sequence). The CDR3 coding sequence is TGTGCCAGCAGTCCAGGGGACAGGGCCCAAGAGACCCAGTACTTC. This sequence encodes CASSPGDRAQETQYF.

J is TRBJ1-6 and V is TRBV18; D perhaps matches TRBD1 (6 bases). The germline V and J ends were trimmed by 5 bases and 10 bases, with 12 bases remaining between them. The CDR3 covers 13 residues. Germline CDR1 and CDR2: KGHSH and LQKENI. The CDR3, as DNA: TGTGCCAGCTCAATGGGGGCCTACTCACCCCTCCACTTT. Translation: CASSMGAYSPLHF.

V gene TRBV6-1 combines with J gene TRBJ2-1; 8 bases match TRBD2. From germline, CDR1 is MNHNS and CDR2 SASEGT. V shed 4 bases and J 5 bases; nucleotides not matched to a gene: 4. CDR3 length equals 14 residues. CDR3 protein: CASSAGGPHNEQFF. The DNA of the CDR3 is TGTGCCAGCAGTGCGGGGGGGCCTCACAATGAGCAGTTCTTC.

The V and J genes are TRBV7-2 and TRBJ1-1; D gene unclear. The CDR3 covers 15 residues. Looked up from germline, CDR1 is SGHTA and CDR2 is FQGNSA. With 6 bases removed from V and 1 base from J, the gap between germline ends came to 15 bases. CDR3 residues: CASRGDREGNTEAFF. CDR3 sequence (DNA): TGTGCCAGCAGGGGTGATCGGGAGGGGAACACTGAAGCTTTCTTT.

The chain is built from TRBV7-2 and TRBJ1-3; D is unclear. The V end was cut by 1 base, the J end by 2 bases, with 6 bases between. CDR1 SGHTA and CDR2 FQGNSA come from the germline V gene. This CDR3 spans 14 amino acids. DNA of the CDR3: TGTGCCAGCAGCTTAGATGTCGCTGGAAACACCATATATTTT. Amino acids: CASSLDVAGNTIYF.

This clone was picked up one time. V gene TRBV7-9 combines with J gene TRBJ1-1; perhaps TRBD1 as D (5 bases). V was pared by 5 bases and J by 4 bases, with 17 bases between. Germline V CDR1 and CDR2: SEHNR, FQNEAQ (reference sequence). This CDR3 has 15 amino acids. The CDR3 DNA reads TGTGCCAGCAGCAGGGGAACAGCCGGGGGCACTGAAGCTTTCTTT. This translates into CASSRGTAGGTEAFF.